These 29 T cell receptor beta chains were all obtained from the same sample, sequenced in a study of somatic reversion in DOCK8 deficiency. TRB libraries came from one-step amplicon PCR on roughly 0.095 ug genomic DNA with EuroClonality-NGS primers. MiXCR was run by TCRdb on the multiplex PCR reads, yielding one entry per CDR3 protein. The sample contains about 400 distinct CDR3 sequences, roughly 30% of which appear only once. The sequencing input was blood. All receptors come from a human donor with DOCK8 deficiency.

On this clonotype itself: A far larger clone is one base from this, pointing to a likely read error. The chain employs TRBV30 and TRBJ1-6, with 8 bases aligning to TRBD1. Near its end, the DNA agrees better with TRBJ1-1, so the J call may be wrong. CDR1 is GTSNPN and CDR2 is SVGIG in the germline V gene (reference sequence). This CDR3 comprises 14 residues. CDR3: CTWNLQGGSAEAFF. For the CDR3, the DNA is TGTACCTGGAATTTACAGGGGGGAAGCGCTGAAGCTTTCTTT.

Concerning this clonotype itself: With only one base between it and a far larger clone, this is likely a read error. The V gene is TRBV30, the J gene TRBJ1-6; 8 bases are a match to TRBD1. The tail of the sequence fits TRBJ1-1 better, so the J call may be wrong. In germline, CDR1 is GTSNPN, CDR2 SVGIG (reference sequence). There are 14 residues in the CDR3. In DNA form, the CDR3 reads TGTGCCTGGGATTTACAGGGGGGAAGCGCTGAAGCTTTCTTT. Protein sequence: CAWDLQGGSAEAFF.

By its share, this clonotype is medium-sized. CDR3 nucleotide sequence: TGTGCCAGCAGCTTCACCCTCGGGACACCTAAGAGCTCCTATAATTCACCCCTCCACTTT. Amino acids: CASSFTLGTPKSSYNSPLHF. The V gene is TRBV7-9, the J gene TRBJ1-6; perhaps TRBD1 as D (6 bases). Trimming removed 3 bases at V and 0 bases at J, with 21 bases between. Germline V CDR1 and CDR2: SEHNR, FQNEAQ (reference sequence). This CDR3 is built from 20 residues.

The chain combines TRBV18 with TRBJ1-5; D possibly corresponds to TRBD1 (6 bases). V was clipped by 3 bases and J by 7 bases, with 16 bases between them. The germline V gene encodes CDR1 KGHSH and CDR2 LQKENI. The CDR3 spans 15 residues. CDR3: CASSPGRPRGQPQHF. Written as DNA, the CDR3 is TGTGCCAGCTCACCTGGAAGGCCGAGGGGGCAGCCCCAGCATTTT. The variable domain in full, with the rest retrieved from reference TRBV18 and TRBJ1-5, is NAGVMQNPRHLVRRRGQEARLRCSPMKGHSHVYWYRQLPEEGLKFMVYLQKENIIDESGMPKERFSAEFPKEGPSILRIQQVVRGDSAAYFCASSPGRPRGQPQHFGDGTRLSIL.

Judged by abundance, this clonotype is medium-sized (0.01 to 0.1%). V gene TRBV6-2 or TRBV6-3 combines with J gene TRBJ2-2, with 7 bases aligning to TRBD2. Germline V CDR1 and CDR2: MNHEY, SVGEGT. CDR3 length: 15 residues. Losses at the gene ends were 2 bases for V and 2 bases for J; bases not matched to a gene: 2. The CDR3 DNA reads as TGTGCCAGCAGTTACGGGGGGGTAAACACCGGGGAGCTGTTTTTT. This gives the protein CASSYGGVNTGELFF.

Worth noting for this clonotype: An end of the junction does not agree with germline; a read error may underlie this. The chain combines TRBV7-2 with TRBJ1-3, with a possible D match to TRBD1 (5 bases). CDR1 is SGHTA and CDR2 is FQGNSA in the germline V gene. This CDR3 region has 17 residues. The CDR3 region is CAGSSRGVTVSGNTIYF. CDR3 DNA sequence: TGTGCCGGCAGCTCCCGAGGGGTTACAGTCTCTGGAAACACCATATATTTT.

Points on this clonotype: This may come from a read error, since a much larger clone is one base off. The rearrangement joins TRBV5-1 to TRBJ1-2; possible D gene TRBD1, 5 bases. The V end was cut by 4 bases, the J end by 9 bases, with 13 bases between. CDR1 SGHRS and CDR2 YFSETQ come from the germline V gene. CDR3 length: 12 residues. CDR3 sequence reads: CASSRSGYSYTF. The CDR3 region has the DNA TGCGCCAGCAGCAGATCAGGGTATAGCTACACCTTC.

Relative to its sample, this clonotype is medium-sized. The V and J genes are TRBV30 and TRBJ2-3; a possible D gene is TRBD1 (6 bases). The V gene lost 3 bases and the J gene lost 4 bases, with 14 bases spanning the gap. The CDR3 loop spans 14 amino acids. Germline V CDR1 and CDR2: GTSNPN, SVGIG (reference sequence). The CDR3 sequence: CAWSAGTRADTQYF. The CDR3 DNA reads TGTGCCTGGAGCGCAGGGACAAGGGCAGATACGCAGTATTTT.

A note on this clonotype: This sequence is one base from a far larger clone and is likely a read error. The V and J genes are TRBV30 and TRBJ1-6; 8 nucleotides align to TRBD1. In germline, CDR1 is GTSNPN, CDR2 SVGIG (reference sequence). CDR3 size: 14 residues. CDR3 sequence: CAWNLQGGSAETFF. The CDR3 region has the DNA TGTGCCTGGAATTTACAGGGGGGAAGCGCTGAAACTTTCTTT. The variable domain in full, completed from reference TRBV30 and TRBJ1-6, reads SQTIHQWPATLVQPVGSPLSLECTVEGTSNPNLYWYRQAAGRGLQLLFYSVGIGQISSEVPQNLSASRPQDRQFILSSKKLLLSDSGFYLCAWNLQGGSAETFFGNGTRLTVT.

This clonotype has just a few counts. The chain combines TRBV2 with TRBJ2-1, with 7 bases fitting TRBD1. The CDR3 length is 15 residues. Germline V gene data show CDR1 as SNHLY and CDR2 as FYNNEI. After removal of 6 bases from V and 4 bases from J, the junction contained 9 bases not matched to a gene. CDR3 sequence (DNA): TGTGCCAGCAGCGAACAGGGGATGGGGTACAATGAGCAGTTCTTC. Its translation is CASSEQGMGYNEQFF. Filled out from reference TRBV2 and TRBJ2-1, the complete variable domain reads EPEVTQTPSHQVTQMGQEVILRCVPISNHLYFYWYRQILGQKVEFLVSFYNNEISEKSEIFDDQFSVERPDGSNFTLKIRSTKLEDSAMYFCASSEQGMGYNEQFFGPGTRLTVL.

Note on this clonotype: This may arise from a read error, as a much more abundant clone is one base away. The V gene is TRBV29-1, the J gene TRBJ1-1; weak D call: TRBD1 (6 bases). Germline values: CDR1 SQVTM, CDR2 ANQGSEA. The CDR3 extends over 12 amino acids. V lost 7 bases and J lost 4, with 13 bases in between. CDR3 in amino acids: CSASGGPTEAFF. The CDR3 DNA follows: TGCAGCGCTTCTGGGGGGCCCACTGAAGCTTTCTTT. Complete variable domain (other parts from reference TRBV29-1 and TRBJ1-1): SAVISQKPSRDICQRGTSLTIQCQVDSQVTMMFWYRQQPGQSLTLIATANQGSEATYESGFVIDKFPISRPNLTFSTLTVSNMSPEDSSIYLCSASGGPTEAFFGQGTRLTVV.

The V and J genes are TRBV6-5 and TRBJ2-7; possibly TRBD1 or TRBD2 for D (6 bases each). Germline lookup yields CDR1 MNHEY and CDR2 SVGAGI. This CDR3 contains 16 residues. Trimming stripped 2 bases from V and 4 bases from J, with 18 bases between. The CDR3 bases are TGTGCCAGCAGTTACCTCCTTGGGGGGCCTTTATACGAGCAGTACTTC. Its translation is CASSYLLGGPLYEQYF.

This clonotype is deemed medium-sized (0.01 to 0.1%). The chain recombines TRBV6-2 or TRBV6-3 with TRBJ2-7; possible D gene TRBD1, 6 bases. Trimming pared 5 bases from V and 6 bases from J, leaving 11 bases between. The CDR3 totals 12 residues. Germline assignment: CDR1 MNHEY and CDR2 SVGEGT. CDR3 nucleotide sequence: TGTGCCAGCAGTCAAACAGGGCTCGAGCAGTACTTC. This codes for CASSQTGLEQYF.

By share of the sample, this clonotype is large (0.1 to 1%). This chain links TRBV5-6 with TRBJ2-7, with 7 bases fitting TRBD2. The germline V gene has CDR1 SGHDT and CDR2 YYEEEE. This CDR3 contains 14 residues. V shed 4 bases and J 4 bases; nucleotides not matched to a gene: 8. CDR3 sequence (DNA): TGTGCCAGCAGCAGGAGAGCGGGGACTTACGAGCAGTACTTC. Its protein product is CASSRRAGTYEQYF.

This clonotype is judged large (0.1 to 1%). The genes are TRBV12-3 or TRBV12-4 and TRBJ1-5; tentative D call: TRBD1 (5 bases). With 6 bases removed from V and 2 bases from J, the gap between germline ends came to 8 bases. The CDR3 has 13 amino acids. The chain's CDR3 is CASRGGGNQPQHF. In DNA, the CDR3 is TGTGCCAGCAGGGGGGGGGGCAATCAGCCCCAGCATTTT.

This clonotype was detected only a few times. A far larger clone is off by one base, so a read error is likely. J is TRBJ1-6 and V is TRBV30; 8 positions match TRBD1. The CDR3 is 14 amino acids. Germline values: CDR1 GTSNPN, CDR2 SVGIG (reference sequence). CDR3 amino acids: CAWNLQGGSAEALF. The CDR3 DNA sequence: TGTGCCTGGAATTTACAGGGGGGAAGCGCTGAAGCTCTCTTT.

The rearrangement joins TRBV9 to TRBJ2-7, with 12 bases aligning to TRBD2. Germline lookup yields CDR1 SGDLS and CDR2 YYNGEE. The CDR3 consists of 17 residues. Trimming removed 3 bases from V and 2 bases from J; junction bases left unmatched: 9. CDR3 sequence: CASSGLAGAYFPYEQYF. CDR3 bases: TGTGCCAGCAGCGGACTAGCGGGGGCCTACTTTCCCTACGAGCAGTACTTC.

In its sample, this clonotype was seen once. This clone may be a read error of a much larger clone one base away. The chain carries TRBV28 and TRBJ1-5; a possible D gene is TRBD1 (6 bases). Per germline, CDR1 MDHEN and CDR2 SYDVKM. This CDR3 comprises 14 residues. The germline V and J ends were trimmed by 11 bases and 5 bases, with 19 bases remaining between them. Here the CDR3 reads CAGGGGRSYQPQHF. In nucleotides, the CDR3 is TGTGCCGGGGGGGGGGGCCGGTCCTATCAGCCCCAGCATTTT. The full variable domain, with the rest looked up from reference TRBV28 and TRBJ1-5, is DVKVTQSSRYLVKRTGEKVFLECVQDMDHENMFWYRQDPGLGLRLIYFSYDVKMKEKGDIPEGYSVSREKKERFSLILESASTNQTSMYLCAGGGGRSYQPQHFGDGTRLSIL.

As to this clonotype: The CDR3 end shows no conserved phenylalanine or tryptophan, and so a read error is likely. This chain connects TRBV28 to TRBJ1-2, with 12 bases matching TRBD1. V trimming: 3 bases; J trimming: 8 bases; junction bases outside the gene matches: 10. This CDR3 is built from 16 residues. Germline CDR1 MDHEN, CDR2 SYDVKM. The CDR3 region has the DNA TGTGCCAGCAGTTTGACCGGGACAGGGGGCACGGGGGGCTACACCCTC. Protein: CASSLTGTGGTGGYTL.

The V call is TRBV18, the J call TRBJ2-7, with TRBD2 matching over 9 bases. The CDR3 contains 16 residues. Germline values: CDR1 KGHSH, CDR2 LQKENI. V shed 0 bases and J 3 bases; nucleotides not matched to a gene: 6. CDR3 loop: CASSPPSFSGGYEQYF. The CDR3 DNA sequence: TGTGCCAGCTCACCACCCAGTTTTAGCGGGGGCTACGAGCAGTACTTC.

This clonotype ranks as large. V and J are TRBV10-1 and TRBJ1-1; D is unresolved. The length of the CDR3 is 13 residues. From germline, CDR1 is WNHNN and CDR2 SYGVQD (reference sequence). V lost 0 bases and J 2 bases, leaving 4 bases between the germline ends. CDR3 DNA: TGCGCCAGCAGTGAGTCCCAAAACACTGAAGCTTTCTTT. As protein: CASSESQNTEAFF.

By proportion, this clonotype is medium-sized. The chain has TRBV7-9 and TRBJ1-6; TRBD1 aligns across 7 bases. Germline CDR1 and CDR2: SEHNR and FQNEAQ (reference sequence). The CDR3 extends over 13 amino acids. CDR3 amino acids: CAVGDSYNSPLHF. The DNA of the CDR3 is TGTGCAGTGGGGGACAGTTATAATTCACCCCTCCACTTT.

By share, this clonotype ranks as medium-sized. The chain links TRBV5-1 to TRBJ2-7, with D possibly TRBD1 on 5 matching bases. Per germline, CDR1 SGHRS and CDR2 YFSETQ. Trimming left V 5 bases short and J 0 bases short, with 12 bases between. The CDR3 loop spans 14 amino acids. The CDR3 spells CASRLDSASYEQYF. The DNA for the CDR3 is TGCGCCAGCAGACTTGACAGTGCCTCCTACGAGCAGTACTTC.

By share, this clonotype ranks as medium-sized (0.01 to 0.1%). CDR3 sequence: CASSQDRLAGARGELFF. CDR3 nucleotide sequence: TGCGCCAGCAGCCAAGATCGACTAGCGGGGGCCCGGGGAGAGCTGTTTTTT. The chain carries TRBV4-3 and TRBJ2-2, with 12 bases identical to TRBD2. The V and J ends lost 0 bases and 11 bases, in that order; junction bases with no gene match: 10. The CDR3 is 17 residues long. Germline lookup yields CDR1 LGHNA and CDR2 YSLEER.

Within the sample, this clonotype is medium-sized. CDR3 bases: TGTGCCAGCAGTGAGGAGGGGTCACCCCTCCACTTT. Its protein is CASSEEGSPLHF. The V gene is TRBV25-1, the J gene TRBJ1-6; a possible D gene is TRBD1 (5 bases). The CDR3 spans 12 residues. Germline CDR1 MGHDK, CDR2 SYGVNS. With 3 bases removed from V and 10 bases from J, the gap between germline ends came to 7 bases.

Within the sample, this clonotype is medium-sized. The rearrangement uses TRBV10-3 and TRBJ2-7, with D perhaps matching TRBD2 (5 bases). Germline V gives CDR1 ENHRY, CDR2 SYGVKD. CDR3 length equals 12 residues. Trimming shortened V by 0 bases and J by 7 bases, and 7 bases separated the two germline ends. The CDR3 is CAISESRGEQYF. In DNA form, the CDR3 reads TGTGCCATCAGTGAGTCTCGAGGGGAGCAGTACTTC.

This clonotype counts as large. The chain recombines TRBV20-1 with TRBJ1-1, with D perhaps TRBD1 (6 bases). Looked up from germline, CDR1 is DFQATT and CDR2 is SNEGSKA (reference sequence). The CDR3 sequence is 13 residues long. The V end lost 4 bases, the J end lost 1 base, and 10 bases lay between the germline ends. The CDR3 reads CSAKEGGNTEAFF. CDR3 nucleotides: TGCAGTGCTAAGGAGGGGGGGAACACTGAAGCTTTCTTT.

V usage is TRBV5-4 and J usage is TRBJ2-7; 7 bases fit TRBD1. The junction had 7 bases not matched to a gene; V was cut back by 4 bases and J by 0 bases. CDR3 length equals 15 residues. Germline-derived CDR1 and CDR2 are SGHNT and YYREEE (reference sequence). The CDR3 sequence: CASSTRQGSSYEQYF. CDR3 DNA: TGTGCCAGCAGCACCCGACAGGGAAGCTCCTACGAGCAGTACTTC.

The rearrangement links TRBV6-5 to TRBJ2-7; D remains unclear. The germline V gene encodes CDR1 MNHEY and CDR2 SVGAGI. This CDR3 is 11 amino acids long. The V gene lost 2 bases and the J gene lost 6 bases, with 5 bases spanning the gap. CDR3 in amino acids: CASSYAREQYF. The DNA for the CDR3 is TGTGCCAGCAGTTACGCTCGCGAGCAGTACTTC.